A selection of T cell receptor beta chains follows, all from one sample in a study of shared clonotypes between healthy human individuals. Measured with immunoSEQ multiplex PCR; TCRdb has only the in-frame clones, and not every one. Of just over 2,000,000 clones in the sample, over 85% were seen once. Sequencing input: naive CD4+ T cells sorted from blood. Receptors were obtained from a young man in good health. Each CDR3 is given with its conserved first and last residue. The D gene is left open where the match is weak. Clone size, where shown, is once, few, many, or a class for clones that have expanded.

v_gene	j_gene	abundance	d_gene	CDR3aa	CDR3nt
TRBV7-9	TRBJ1-6	-	TRBD1	CASSRIPTGGNSPLHF	TGTGCCAGCAGCCGGATCCCGACAGGGGGTAATTCACCCCTCCACTTT
TRBV30	TRBJ1-1	-	-	CAWSFGLSNTEAFF	TGTGCCTGGAGTTTTGGACTGTCGAACACTGAAGCTTTCTTT
TRBV30	TRBJ2-1	-	-	CAWLQVYNEQFF	TGTGCCTGGCTACAGGTATACAATGAGCAGTTCTTC
TRBV5-1	TRBJ2-5	-	-	CASGRSQETQYF	TGCGCCAGTGGACGTTCACAAGAGACCCAGTACTTC
TRBV10-1	TRBJ1-4	-	-	CASSEWGGKLFF	TGCGCCAGCAGTGAGTGGGGCGGAAAACTGTTTTTT
TRBV2	TRBJ1-4	-	TRBD1	CASQGAGGDEKLFF	TGTGCCAGTCAGGGGGCAGGAGGTGATGAAAAACTGTTTTTT
TRBV9	TRBJ2-1	-	TRBD2	CASSVGSGLAGIGGEQFF	TGTGCCAGCAGCGTAGGAAGTGGGCTAGCGGGAATAGGTGGTGAGCAGTTCTTC
TRBV10-1	TRBJ2-5	-	TRBD1	CASSESGTGGETQYF	TGCGCCAGCAGTGAGTCCGGGACAGGGGGAGAGACCCAGTACTTC
TRBV30	TRBJ2-2	-	-	CAWSGLGRLANTGELFF	TGTGCCTGGAGTGGGCTGGGCAGGTTGGCGAACACCGGGGAGCTGTTTTTT
TRBV6-5	TRBJ2-2	-	TRBD2	CASRQSGGAGELFF	TGTGCCAGCAGACAGAGCGGGGGGGCCGGGGAGCTGTTTTTT
TRBV5-4	TRBJ2-1	-	-	CASSFDRSEQFF	TGTGCCAGCAGCTTCGATAGGAGCGAGCAGTTCTTC
TRBV9	TRBJ1-2	-	-	CASSPMHNNYGYTF	TGTGCCAGCAGCCCGATGCATAATAACTATGGCTACACCTTC
TRBV5-1	TRBJ2-3	-	-	CASSFRDGRSTDTQYF	TGCGCCAGCAGCTTCAGGGACGGCCGCTCCACAGATACGCAGTATTTT
TRBV10-3	TRBJ2-5	-	TRBD2	CAISAGTSGRQETQYF	TGTGCCATCAGTGCGGGGACTAGCGGACGCCAAGAGACCCAGTACTTC
TRBV28	TRBJ2-7	-	-	CASSLYRDPVGEQYF	TGTGCCAGCAGTTTGTACCGGGACCCCGTAGGCGAGCAGTACTTC
TRBV18	TRBJ1-2	-	TRBD1	CASSPPGTGVGGYTF	TGTGCCAGCTCACCCCCGGGGACAGGGGTTGGCGGCTACACCTTC
TRBV5-4	TRBJ2-7	-	-	CASSLEISYEQYF	TGTGCCAGCAGCTTGGAAATTTCCTACGAGCAGTACTTC
TRBV6-5	TRBJ2-7	-	-	CASSPRGTLSYEQYF	TGTGCCAGCAGTCCTCGTGGGACCCTCTCCTACGAGCAGTACTTC
TRBV6-1	TRBJ2-5	once	TRBD1	CASSASRDRGRETQYF	TGTGCCAGCAGTGCCTCTCGGGACAGGGGGCGAGAGACCCAGTACTTC
TRBV29-1	TRBJ1-4	-	TRBD1	CSVAGTGAGEKLFF	TGCAGCGTTGCGGGGACAGGAGCGGGTGAAAAACTGTTTTTT
TRBV28	TRBJ1-3	-	-	CASSEGPGSGNTIYF	TGTGCCAGCAGTGAAGGGCCTGGCTCTGGAAACACCATATATTTT
TRBV5-1	TRBJ2-2	-	-	CASSFGQSGELFF	TGCGCCAGCAGCTTCGGACAGAGCGGGGAGCTGTTTTTT
TRBV9	TRBJ1-1	few	-	CASSVAANREAFF	TGTGCCAGCAGCGTAGCTGCTAATCGCGAAGCTTTCTTT
TRBV11-3	TRBJ2-2	-	-	CASSLQGSGELFF	TGTGCCAGCAGCTTGCAGGGATCCGGGGAGCTGTTTTTT
TRBV11-1	TRBJ2-3	-	TRBD2	CASSPSGGTDTQYF	TGTGCCAGCAGCCCTAGCGGGGGCACAGATACGCAGTATTTT
TRBV29-1	TRBJ2-5	-	-	CSVVKGPETQYF	TGCAGCGTTGTTAAGGGGCCAGAGACCCAGTACTTC
TRBV30	TRBJ2-7	-	-	CAWSPKISFSYEQYF	TGTGCCTGGAGCCCCAAAATATCCTTCTCCTACGAGCAGTACTTC
TRBV6-5	TRBJ2-5	-	TRBD2	CASSSPSGGGTQYF	TGTGCCAGCAGTTCACCCTCTGGCGGGGGGACCCAGTACTTC
TRBV9	TRBJ2-5	-	TRBD2	CASSVGSSGEPGETQYF	TGTGCCAGCAGCGTAGGTAGTAGCGGGGAACCAGGAGAGACCCAGTACTTC
TRBV27	TRBJ1-6	-	-	CASSLSGGYNSPLHF	TGTGCCAGCAGTTTATCAGGGGGCTATAATTCACCCCTCCACTTT
TRBV7-2	TRBJ1-1	-	-	CASSLVGVGTEAFF	TGTGCCAGCAGCTTAGTTGGGGTAGGGACTGAAGCTTTCTTT
TRBV28	TRBJ2-7	once	-	CASSPTRYRGQYF	TGTGCCAGCAGTCCCACCCGTTACCGCGGACAGTACTTC
TRBV10-3	TRBJ2-7	-	TRBD2	CAIGTSGDSYEQYF	TGTGCCATCGGGACTAGCGGGGACTCCTACGAGCAGTACTTC
TRBV12-5	TRBJ2-5	-	TRBD2	CASGLGTSFGQETQYF	TGTGCTAGTGGTTTGGGGACTAGCTTCGGGCAAGAGACCCAGTACTTC
TRBV5-6	TRBJ1-1	-	TRBD1	CASSKIDRDNTEAFF	TGTGCCAGCAGCAAAATTGACAGGGATAACACTGAAGCTTTCTTT
TRBV9	TRBJ2-7	-	TRBD2	CASSVGTSATYEQYF	TGTGCCAGCAGCGTAGGTACTAGCGCAACCTACGAGCAGTACTTC
TRBV27	TRBJ2-2	once	TRBD1	CATRDRRTGELFF	TGTGCCACCCGGGACAGGAGGACCGGGGAGCTGTTTTTT
TRBV7-9	TRBJ2-3	-	TRBD2	CASSPKREGTDTQYF	TGTGCCAGCAGCCCAAAGCGGGAGGGTACAGATACGCAGTATTTT
TRBV10-1	TRBJ2-7	once	-	CASSESGISAYEQYF	TGCGCCAGCAGTGAGTCAGGGATTTCCGCCTACGAGCAGTACTTC
TRBV6-5	TRBJ1-2	once	TRBD1	CASSSQGGGYTF	TGTGCCAGCAGTTCTCAGGGGGGCGGCTACACCTTC
TRBV11-2	TRBJ1-5	-	-	CASSLVRQRNQPQHF	TGTGCCAGCAGCTTAGTGCGGCAGCGCAATCAGCCCCAGCATTTT
TRBV6-5	TRBJ2-7	-	TRBD1	CASSYSSGTGGYEQYF	TGTGCCAGCAGTTACTCGAGTGGGACAGGGGGCTACGAGCAGTACTTC
TRBV25-1	TRBJ2-7	-	-	CASGVNERGPYF	TGTGCCAGCGGGGTGAATGAAAGAGGTCCCTACTTC
TRBV5-1	TRBJ2-2	-	-	CASSLEGPGELFF	TGCGCCAGCAGCTTGGAGGGGCCCGGGGAGCTGTTTTTT
TRBV10-2	TRBJ2-7	-	-	CATAPGQSYEQYF	TGCGCCACCGCACCGGGACAATCCTACGAGCAGTACTTC
TRBV29-1	TRBJ2-1	-	TRBD2	CSVGYRAGGPGYNEQFF	TGCAGCGTTGGATACAGAGCGGGGGGGCCGGGCTACAATGAGCAGTTCTTC
TRBV4-2	TRBJ2-3	-	-	CASSQQGDTQYF	TGTGCCAGCAGCCAACAGGGGGATACGCAGTATTTT
TRBV20-1	TRBJ2-1	-	-	CSAMGPGQFF	TGCAGTGCTATGGGACCTGGGCAGTTCTTC
TRBV2	TRBJ2-5	-	-	CASRSGQKETQYF	TGTGCCAGCAGGTCAGGACAGAAAGAGACCCAGTACTTC
TRBV7-2	TRBJ2-1	-	TRBD2	CASSLTSGIGNEQFF	TGTGCCAGCAGCTTAACTAGCGGGATTGGCAATGAGCAGTTCTTC
TRBV2	TRBJ2-5	-	-	CASRRDRRETQYF	TGTGCCAGCAGGCGGGACCGCCGGGAGACCCAGTACTTC
TRBV2	TRBJ2-7	-	TRBD2	CASNGLAGSYEQYF	TGTGCCAGCAATGGTCTAGCGGGCAGCTACGAGCAGTACTTC
TRBV28	TRBJ2-3	-	-	CASSSPPDTQYF	TGTGCCAGTTCCTCCCCCCCAGATACGCAGTATTTT
TRBV6-5	TRBJ2-7	-	-	CASSYSRGAYEQYF	TGTGCCAGCAGTTACTCGAGAGGGGCCTACGAGCAGTACTTC